This T cell receptor beta chain was recorded in a study of T cell changes during pregnancy in multiple sclerosis. Using immunoSEQ multiplex PCR, the repertoire was profiled, and TCRdb retains in-frame clones only, with some absent. The top ten clones hold roughly 6.2% of a sample with about 120,000 clones, roughly 92% of them seen once. CDR1 and CDR2 (germline): SNHLY, FYNNEI. The CDR3 has 14 amino acids. The trim removed 3 bases at V and 1 base at J, leaving 2 bases unmatched. The sample here was peripheral blood, taken before pregnancy. The source of this sequence is a female donor with multiple sclerosis, enrolled in a pregnancy study. The V gene is TRBV2, the J gene TRBJ2-7, with 8 bases that match TRBD2. The CDR3 loop is CASSEVAGSYEQYF. The DNA of the CDR3 is TGTGCCAGCAGTGAGGTAGCGGGATCCTACGAGCAGTACTTC. The whole variable domain, remainder taken from reference TRBV2 and TRBJ2-7, is EPEVTQTPSHQVTQMGQEVILRCVPISNHLYFYWYRQILGQKVEFLVSFYNNEISEKSEIFDDQFSVERPDGSNFTLKIRSTKLEDSAMYFCASSEVAGSYEQYFGPGTRLTVT.